A single sample gave rise to the 25 T cell receptor beta chains below, sequenced in a study of blood T cell repertoires in COVID-19. Clones were read by immunoSEQ multiplex PCR, and TCRdb kept only the in-frame ones, dropping some. The table shows roughly 100,000 clones, with approximately 78% occurring only once. The sequencing sample was made of peripheral blood. The receptors were sampled from a woman older than 75 with acute or convalescent COVID-19.

This clone occurred a few times. In DNA form, the CDR3 reads TGTGCCAGCACCTCCTTTTGGGGAAACACCGCGGGCGAGCAGTACTTC. This sequence encodes CASTSFWGNTAGEQYF. This chain connects TRBV2 to TRBJ2-7; tentatively, D is TRBD2 (5 bases). Per germline, CDR1 SNHLY and CDR2 FYNNEI. Trimming took 7 bases from V and 6 from J, leaving 25 bases between them. The CDR3 contains 16 residues.

The V call is TRBV6-5, the J call TRBJ2-2, with D perhaps TRBD2 (5 bases). V lost 6 bases, J lost 5 bases, and 7 bases lay in between. Germline V gene sequence: CDR1 MNHEY, CDR2 SVGAGI. The CDR3 runs to 12 residues. CDR3 protein: CASRLGTGELFF. CDR3 sequence (DNA): TGTGCCAGCAGACTAGGAACCGGGGAGCTGTTTTTT.

The V and J genes are TRBV5-1 and TRBJ2-3, with TRBD2 identical over 8 bases. The trim removed 2 bases at V and 6 bases at J, leaving 5 bases unmatched. CDR1 SGHRS and CDR2 YFSETQ come from the germline V gene. This CDR3 has 14 residues. The CDR3 is CASSLSGSKDTQYF. The CDR3 region has the DNA TGCGCCAGCAGCTTAAGCGGGAGTAAGGATACGCAGTATTTT.

The chain employs TRBV30 and TRBJ2-2; TRBD2 agrees at 11 bases. The V and J ends lost 3 bases and 3 bases, in that order; junction bases with no gene match: 0. The CDR3 consists of 14 residues. Per germline, CDR1 GTSNPN and CDR2 SVGIG (reference sequence). CDR3 nucleotide sequence: TGTGCCTGGAGGGGACTAGCGGACACCGGGGAGCTGTTTTTT. Protein sequence: CAWRGLADTGELFF.

In its sample, this clone was seen a few times. V gene TRBV14 combines with J gene TRBJ2-5; tentative D call: TRBD1 (5 bases). V lost 0 bases and J 4 bases, leaving 9 bases between the germline ends. CDR3 size: 14 residues. Germline CDR1 reads SGHDN; CDR2 reads FVKESK. In DNA form, the CDR3 reads TGTGCCAGCAGCCAAGAGTCCAGGGTAGAGACCCAGTACTTC. Translated: CASSQESRVETQYF. The full variable domain, in which reference TRBV14 and TRBJ2-5 provide the parts outside the CDR3, is EAGVTQFPSHSVIEKGQTVTLRCDPISGHDNLYWYRRVMGKEIKFLLHFVKESKQDESGMPNNRFLAERTGGTYSTLKVQPAELEDSGVYFCASSQESRVETQYFGPGTRLLVL.

The rearrangement uses TRBV12-3 or TRBV12-4 and TRBJ1-6, with 8 bases aligning to TRBD1. This CDR3 has 13 amino acids. V was clipped by 4 bases and J by 10 bases; unmatched bases: 3. The CDR3 DNA reads as TGTGCCAGCAGTTCGGACAGGGTCTCACCCCTCCACTTT. This translates into CASSSDRVSPLHF.

The CDR3: CAISESGLAGVSQYV. The CDR3 region has the DNA TGTGCCATCAGTGAGTCGGGGCTAGCGGGAGTATCGCAGTACGTC. The chain carries TRBV10-3 and TRBJ2-7; 10 positions match TRBD2. The V and J ends lost 0 bases and 9 bases, in that order; junction bases with no gene match: 8. Germline assignment: CDR1 ENHRY and CDR2 SYGVKD. CDR3 length equals 15 residues.

In nucleotides, the CDR3 is TGTGCCAGCAGCCCGGGGACTGAAGCTTTCTTT. Protein product: CASSPGTEAFF. This chain connects TRBV7-9 to TRBJ1-1, with D hard to call. Germline CDR1 SEHNR, CDR2 FQNEAQ (reference sequence). The CDR3 spans 11 residues. The V end was cut by 5 bases, the J end by 5 bases, with 6 bases between.

The genes are TRBV7-9 and TRBJ2-5; 8 bases line up with TRBD2. The junction had 13 bases not matched to a gene; V was cut back by 6 bases and J by 4 bases. CDR1 is SEHNR, CDR2 FQNEAQ, per germline (reference sequence). CDR3 size: 16 residues. The CDR3 region is CASSDVNGLAGETQYF. The CDR3 DNA follows: TGTGCCAGCAGTGATGTTAATGGGCTAGCGGGAGAGACCCAGTACTTC.

The chain links TRBV20-1 to TRBJ2-1; 8 positions agree with TRBD1. From germline, CDR1 is DFQATT and CDR2 SNEGSKA (reference sequence). Losses at the gene ends were 8 bases for V and 8 bases for J; bases not matched to a gene: 5. The CDR3 loop spans 11 amino acids. The CDR3 sequence: CSQGAPHEQFF. DNA for the CDR3: TGCAGTCAGGGGGCCCCTCATGAGCAGTTCTTC.

The chain has TRBV7-8 and TRBJ1-5; TRBD1 matches 8 bases. Germline CDR1 reads SGHVS; CDR2 reads FQNEAQ. Trimming at V came to 3 bases and at J to 0 bases, leaving 1 base not matched to a gene. This CDR3 has 15 residues. The DNA of the CDR3 is TGTGCCAGCAGCTTGGGACAGGATAGCAATCAGCCCCAGCATTTT. Translating it yields CASSLGQDSNQPQHF.

This clone was detected only a few times. This chain's CDR3 is CASSLKGQNQPQHF. CDR3 bases: TGTGCCAGCAGTTTGAAGGGGCAGAATCAGCCCCAGCATTTT. The J gene is TRBJ1-5, the V gene TRBV5-6; a weak D match, TRBD1 (5 bases). Germline V gene sequence: CDR1 SGHDT, CDR2 YYEEEE. Trimming removed 5 bases from V and 4 bases from J, with 13 bases in between. This CDR3 has 14 residues.

The chain uses TRBV7-8 and TRBJ2-1; maybe TRBD2 (5 bases). The V end lost 1 base, the J end lost 4 bases, and 14 bases lay between the germline ends. The CDR3 covers 16 residues. Germline V gene sequence: CDR1 SGHVS, CDR2 FQNEAQ. CDR3 in DNA: TGTGCCAGCAGCTTAGGTGGTCTAGCTGGATACAATGAGCAGTTCTTC. Its translation: CASSLGGLAGYNEQFF.

V gene TRBV5-4 combines with J gene TRBJ2-2; unclear D gene. Germline V lookup: CDR1 SGHNT, CDR2 YYREEE (reference sequence). Between the trimmed V and J ends, which lost 0 bases and 4 bases, there was a span of 4 bases. This CDR3 spans 13 amino acids. The CDR3 region is CASSLDSTGELFF. The CDR3 DNA follows: TGTGCCAGCAGCTTGGATAGCACCGGGGAGCTGTTTTTT. The whole variable domain, filled in from reference TRBV5-4 and TRBJ2-2, reads ETGVTQSPTHLIKTRGQQVTLRCSSQSGHNTVSWYQQALGQGPQFIFQYYREEENGRGNFPPRFSGLQFPNYSSELNVNALELDDSALYLCASSLDSTGELFFGEGSRLTVL.

This sequence joins TRBV29-1 and TRBJ1-2, with D possibly matching TRBD1 (6 bases). The V end lost 4 bases, the J end lost 7 bases, and 19 bases lay between the germline ends. Looked up from germline, CDR1 is SQVTM and CDR2 is ANQGSEA. CDR3 length equals 14 residues. Written as DNA, the CDR3 is TGCAGCGTTGTTGGCAGGGGCAGTCCTAGTGGCTACACCTTC. Protein product: CSVVGRGSPSGYTF.

This clone was picked up one time. The J gene is TRBJ1-2, the V gene TRBV18, with unresolved D. V was clipped by 3 bases and J by 5 bases, with 10 bases between them. Germline V gene sequence: CDR1 KGHSH, CDR2 LQKENI. The CDR3 has 13 residues. In DNA, the CDR3 is TGTGCCAGCTCACCGCCGGAGCTTTATGGCTACACCTTC. Its translation: CASSPPELYGYTF.

The V gene is TRBV28, the J gene TRBJ2-1, with 7 bases lining up with TRBD2. The germline CDR1 and CDR2 sequences are MDHEN and SYDVKM. V lost 3 bases to trimming and J lost 0 bases; unmatched junction nucleotides: 8. The CDR3 totals 17 residues. The CDR3 DNA reads as TGTGCCAGCAGTTTTGGGGGAGCGGGGAGCTCCTACAATGAGCAGTTCTTC. It yields the protein CASSFGGAGSSYNEQFF.

The chain links TRBV18 to TRBJ2-3, with a weak D call TRBD1 (5 bases). CDR3 length: 15 residues. V dropped 0 bases and J dropped 2 bases, with 9 bases sitting between them. Germline V lookup: CDR1 KGHSH, CDR2 LQKENI. CDR3 region: CASSPPGRVTDTQYF. CDR3 nucleotide sequence: TGTGCCAGCTCACCACCTGGCAGGGTCACAGATACGCAGTATTTT.

Relative to its sample, this clone is medium-sized. This chain joins TRBV4-1 and TRBJ2-7; 14 bases fit TRBD2. Germline V gene data show CDR1 as MGHRA and CDR2 as YSYEKL. The junction had 9 bases not matched to a gene; V was cut back by 5 bases and J by 6 bases. CDR3 size: 16 residues. This CDR3 reads CASSETSGRAGGEQYV. In DNA form, the CDR3 reads TGCGCCAGCAGCGAGACTAGCGGGAGGGCCGGGGGCGAGCAGTACGTC.

The chain carries TRBV19 and TRBJ2-2; possibly TRBD1 for D (6 bases). The CDR3 loop spans 16 amino acids. V lost 7 bases, J lost 1 base, and 16 bases lay in between. Germline loops: CDR1 LNHDA, CDR2 SQIVND (reference sequence). As DNA, the CDR3 is TGTGCCAGTACTCCTTTACTGACAGGGAACACCGGGGAGCTGTTTTTT. Translation gives CASTPLLTGNTGELFF.

The chain uses TRBV27 and TRBJ2-7; 12 bases are shared with TRBD2. Germline CDR1 reads MNHEY; CDR2 reads SMNVEV (reference sequence). The length of the CDR3 is 15 residues. The J segment lost 4 bases and the V segment lost 6 bases, leaving 7 bases of the junction unmatched. The CDR3 DNA reads TGTGCCAGCAGCCCGACTAGCGGGAGTAGTTACGAGCAGTACTTC. It translates to CASSPTSGSSYEQYF.

DNA for the CDR3: TGTGCCAGCAGCCGACAGGGAAAGCTTGAAAAACTGTTTTTT. Its protein is CASSRQGKLEKLFF. This sequence joins TRBV11-2 and TRBJ1-4, with 7 bases fitting TRBD1. Germline values: CDR1 SGHAT, CDR2 FQNNGV. V shed 5 bases and J 7 bases; nucleotides not matched to a gene: 7. CDR3 length equals 14 residues.

The chain uses TRBV18 and TRBJ1-1; TRBD1 matches 10 bases. This CDR3 is 16 amino acids long. CDR1 is KGHSH and CDR2 is LQKENI in the germline V gene. Losses at the gene ends were 3 bases for V and 5 bases for J; bases not matched to a gene: 9. The CDR3 region is CASSPWTGGLGTEAFF. The CDR3 DNA is TGTGCCAGCTCACCCTGGACAGGGGGTCTGGGGACTGAAGCTTTCTTT.

This sequence joins TRBV9 and TRBJ1-3; D is unresolved. Trimming left V 0 bases short and J 0 bases short, with 10 bases between. There are 16 residues in the CDR3. Germline loops: CDR1 SGDLS, CDR2 YYNGEE. CDR3 nucleotides: TGTGCCAGCAGCGTAGATTGGAGCCTCTCTGGAAACACCATATATTTT. Its protein product is CASSVDWSLSGNTIYF.

This clone was observed once. The chain combines TRBV18 with TRBJ1-4; 7 bases map to TRBD1. V shed 0 bases and J 7 bases; nucleotides not matched to a gene: 8. The CDR3 length is 16 residues. Germline-derived CDR1 and CDR2 are KGHSH and LQKENI. The CDR3 DNA follows: TGTGCCAGCTCACCACCGGGGGACAGTGCTATTGAAAAACTGTTTTTT. It translates to CASSPPGDSAIEKLFF.